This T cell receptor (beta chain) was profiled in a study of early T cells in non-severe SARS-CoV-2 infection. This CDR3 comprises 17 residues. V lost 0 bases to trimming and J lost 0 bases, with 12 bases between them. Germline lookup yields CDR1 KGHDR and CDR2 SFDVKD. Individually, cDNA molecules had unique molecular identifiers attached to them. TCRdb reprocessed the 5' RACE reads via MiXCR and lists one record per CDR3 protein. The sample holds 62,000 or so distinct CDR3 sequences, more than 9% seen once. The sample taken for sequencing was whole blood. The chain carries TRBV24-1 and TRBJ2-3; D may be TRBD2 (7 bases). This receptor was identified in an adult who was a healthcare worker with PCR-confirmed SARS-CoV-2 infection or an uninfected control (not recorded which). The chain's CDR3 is CATSDLVRGASTDTQYF. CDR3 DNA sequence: TGTGCCACCAGTGATTTGGTTCGGGGGGCGAGCACAGATACGCAGTATTTT.